The 11 T cell receptor beta chains below come from one sample, sequenced in a study of T cells in Graves' hyperthyroidism and ophthalmopathy. RNA transcripts served as the template for amplifying TCR beta CDR3 regions. The HTBI primer set drove a first-round RT-PCR of the TCR CDR3. TCRdb used MiXCR to reprocess the multiplex PCR reads, holding one entry per CDR3 protein. Of about 690,000 distinct CDR3 sequences listed, roughly 17% were seen once; the top ten hold roughly 15%. Material: blood. These TCRs come from a man aged 50 or older with Graves' hyperthyroidism.

This chain links TRBV10-3 with TRBJ2-7; the D gene is possibly TRBD2 (6 bases). V was trimmed by 3 bases and J by 9 bases, leaving 18 bases between them. CDR3 size: 14 residues. CDR1 and CDR2 (germline): ENHRY, SYGVKD. CDR3 amino acids: CAISDGREDRGQYF. CDR3 nucleotides: TGTGCCATCAGTGATGGGCGGGAAGACCGAGGGCAGTACTTC.

This clonotype has at least ten counts. The chain uses TRBV12-3 or TRBV12-4 and TRBJ1-5; D not certain. The CDR3 is 12 residues long. Trimming left V 2 bases short and J 9 bases short, with 8 bases between. The CDR3 region is CASSLWSGPQHF. The CDR3 region has the DNA TGTGCCAGCAGTTTATGGTCAGGGCCCCAGCATTTT.

This clonotype appeared many times. The chain recombines TRBV2 with TRBJ2-4, with 7 bases matching TRBD1. The germline CDR1 and CDR2 sequences are SNHLY and FYNNEI. The CDR3 runs to 14 residues. V dropped 8 bases and J dropped 7; count of bases not matched to a gene: 11. CDR3 in amino acids: CASGTQGNWNIQYF. For the CDR3, the DNA is TGTGCCAGCGGTACACAGGGGAACTGGAACATTCAGTACTTC.

This clonotype was seen only a few times. This chain joins TRBV6-1 and TRBJ1-5; D gene uncertain. The CDR3 has 15 amino acids. In germline, CDR1 is MNHNS, CDR2 SASEGT. V was cut by 6 bases and J by 0 bases, with 12 bases left in between. The CDR3 sequence: CASSLGVYSNQPQHF. In nucleotides, the CDR3 is TGTGCCAGCAGCTTAGGTGTTTATAGCAATCAGCCCCAGCATTTT.

This clonotype was seen a few times. The CDR3 sequence is CASSLDPGGDNEQFF. The CDR3, as DNA: TGCGCCAGCAGCTTGGATCCGGGAGGGGACAATGAGCAGTTCTTC. The chain links TRBV5-1 to TRBJ2-1, with 8 positions matching TRBD2. The ends lost 0 bases at V and 5 bases at J; junction bases unmatched: 4. Germline CDR1 SGHRS, CDR2 YFSETQ. The CDR3 loop spans 15 amino acids.

The chain joins TRBV25-1 to TRBJ2-5; D is possibly TRBD1 or TRBD2 (5 bases each). V was cut by 1 base and J by 2 bases, with 14 bases left in between. Germline CDR1 is MGHDK and CDR2 is SYGVNS. This CDR3 is 16 amino acids long. The CDR3: CASSELGGWGQETQYF. CDR3 DNA: TGTGCCAGCAGTGAATTAGGCGGATGGGGGCAAGAGACCCAGTACTTC.

This sequence joins TRBV10-3 and TRBJ2-5; D is perhaps TRBD2 (6 bases). Trimming left V 4 bases short and J 5 bases short, with 8 bases between. CDR1 is ENHRY and CDR2 is SYGVKD in the germline V gene. CDR3 length: 12 residues. DNA of the CDR3: TGTGCCATCAGTGCTAGCGACGAGACCCAGTACTTC. Translated: CAISASDETQYF.

Comment on this clonotype: One end of the junction fails to match germline, which may point to a read error. This chain connects TRBV5-4 to TRBJ1-2; 8 bases map to TRBD1. CDR1 and CDR2 from the germline V gene are SGHNT and YYREEE (reference sequence). The CDR3 totals 16 residues. CDR3 DNA: TGTGCCAGCAGCTTGGGACAGGGGCTCGATAACTTTGGCTACACCTTC. It codes for CASSLGQGLDNFGYTF.

This clonotype turned up a few times. This rearrangement joins TRBV7-9 to TRBJ2-1, with D hard to call. The CDR3 length is 15 residues. Germline V gives CDR1 SEHNR, CDR2 FQNEAQ (reference sequence). V lost 1 base to trimming and J lost 7 bases, with 14 bases between them. The CDR3 sequence: CASSLGTLSLNEQFF. The CDR3, as DNA: TGTGCCAGCAGCTTAGGGACCCTGTCCCTTAATGAGCAGTTCTTC.

The CDR3 region has the DNA TGCAGTGCATATCATCAGGGTGGTGCGGGACAGTTGTCCTATGGCTACACCTTC. Its translation is CSAYHQGGAGQLSYGYTF. The chain links TRBV20-1 to TRBJ1-2, with 7 positions matching TRBD1. The CDR3 contains 18 residues. Trimming at V came to 6 bases and at J to 4 bases, leaving 23 bases not matched to a gene. The germline V gene has CDR1 DFQATT and CDR2 SNEGSKA (reference sequence).

There are a few counts of this clonotype. The chain employs TRBV4-1 and TRBJ2-1, with 10 bases aligning to TRBD2. CDR3 length equals 16 residues. V gave up 1 base and J gave up 3 bases; unmatched junction bases: 3. Germline assignment: CDR1 MGHRA and CDR2 YSYEKL. The CDR3 DNA is TGCGCCAGCAGCCAAGTAGCGGGAGGAGTCTACAATGAGCAGTTCTTC. Its translation: CASSQVAGGVYNEQFF.